This TCR beta chain was documented in a study of cytomegalovirus exposure and HLA in healthy donors. With 60 Vbeta and 13 Jbeta primers, the PCR was carried out. Measured with immunoSEQ multiplex PCR; TCRdb has only the in-frame clones, and not every one. Of about 160,000 clones listed, approximately 74% were seen once; the top ten hold over 2.5%. V was pared by 7 bases and J by 0 bases, with 16 bases between. The CDR3 length is 14 residues. Germline V lookup: CDR1 SQVTM, CDR2 ANQGSEA. The sample was PBMCs. The receptor's source is a woman in her twenties or thirties in good health and CMV-seronegative. The chain links TRBV29-1 to TRBJ2-7, with unresolved D. CDR3 in DNA: TGCAGCGCCTACACGGCGGCCTACTCCTACGAGCAGTACTTC. This codes for CSAYTAAYSYEQYF.